This entry is about one T cell receptor (beta chain). This sample was included in a study of regulatory T cells in long-lasting Graves disease. In building TCR beta libraries, iRepertoire HTBI primers were used together with Arm-PCR of CDR3 regions. TCRdb fed the multiplex PCR reads into MiXCR, producing one record per CDR3 protein. Found here are some 240,000 distinct CDR3 sequences, roughly a fifth of them singletons; the top ten hold around 11%. Time point denoted: newly diagnosed GD, antithyroid drugs for less than 3 months. From PBMCs, RNA was extracted and then used to make the TCR library. Germline-derived CDR1 and CDR2 are SEHNR and FQNEAQ (reference sequence). With 5 bases removed from V and 4 bases from J, the gap between germline ends came to 15 bases. This CDR3 has 15 residues. A further study also used this sample, focusing on T cells in Graves' hyperthyroidism and ophthalmopathy. This second study says: Most expanded thyroid clonotypes above 0.001 also appeared in blood.

This chain connects TRBV7-9 to TRBJ1-5; D may be TRBD1 (5 bases). The sequence derives from a woman aged 25 to 39 with Graves disease. The sequencing here drew on peripheral blood mononuclear cells (PBMCs), taken at new diagnosis, from a patient treated with antithyroid drugs. CDR3 sequence (DNA): TGTGCCAGCAGCAGTAATCGGGGGGGGAATCAGCCCCAGCATTTT. It is translated as CASSSNRGGNQPQHF.